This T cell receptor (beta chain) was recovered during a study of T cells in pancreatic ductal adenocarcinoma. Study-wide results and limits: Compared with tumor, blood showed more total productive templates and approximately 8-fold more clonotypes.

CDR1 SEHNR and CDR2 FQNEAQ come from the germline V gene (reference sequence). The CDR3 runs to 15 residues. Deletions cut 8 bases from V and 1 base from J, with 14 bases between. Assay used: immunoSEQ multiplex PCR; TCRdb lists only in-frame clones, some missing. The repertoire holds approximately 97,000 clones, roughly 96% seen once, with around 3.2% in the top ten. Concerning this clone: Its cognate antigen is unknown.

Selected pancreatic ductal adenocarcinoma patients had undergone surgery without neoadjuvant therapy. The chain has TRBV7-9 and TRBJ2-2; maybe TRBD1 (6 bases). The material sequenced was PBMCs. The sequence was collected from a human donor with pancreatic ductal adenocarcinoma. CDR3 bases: TGTGCCAGCGGGCCTTGGACAGAGAACACCGGGGAGCTGTTTTTT. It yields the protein CASGPWTENTGELFF.